The clone carrying this TCR beta chain was detected only a few times. What it recognizes is unknown. The data were obtained in a study of T cell repertoires in cytomegalovirus infection. Across the study: CMV infection plus the matching HLA type was flagged by public TCR beta signatures.

Germline V gene data show CDR1 as LNHNV and CDR2 as YYDKDF (reference sequence). V lost 4 bases and J lost 2; bases outside the gene matches: 5. CDR3 length equals 16 residues. TCRdb re-derived calls from the reads in MiXCR, one entry per CDR3 protein. The table has fewer than 1,000,000 distinct CDR3 sequences, 30% to 40% seen once. Source: cultured CD8+ T cells from PBMCs, taken from culture after CMV antigen stimulation. This receptor was taken from a human donor in good health (CMV status not recorded). Some clones in this sample may be carry-over from other donors' samples. The V gene is TRBV15, the J gene TRBJ2-2, with 9 bases aligning to TRBD2. For the CDR3, the DNA is TGTGCCACCAGCACAAGCGGGGGGCTCAACACCGGGGAGCTGTTTTTT. Translated: CATSTSGGLNTGELFF.